A selection of T cell receptor beta chains follows, all from one sample in a study of control samples from healthy donors and cancer patients. Sequencing was performed with immunoSEQ multiplex PCR; in TCRdb, only in-frame clones are kept and a portion is missing. The profile shows 120,000 to 150,000 clones, more than 85% of them singletons. The specimen was blood. Receptors originate from a man aged 25 to 40 in good health. CDR3s include the opening cysteine and the closing phenylalanine or tryptophan. D genes are given only for firm matches. The size of a clone is reported for some rows only, either as once, few or many, or as a class for expanded clones.

J: TRBJ1-2; size: .; D: TRBD1; V: TRBV5-1; CDR3: CASSLGQGTYGYTF; DNA: TGCGCCAGCAGCTTGGGACAGGGAACCTATGGCTACACCTTC
J: TRBJ2-3; size: .; D: .; V: TRBV7-9; CDR3: CASSWGWGSLTDTQYF; DNA: TGTGCCAGCAGCTGGGGATGGGGGAGCCTCACAGATACGCAGTATTTT
J: TRBJ2-1; size: once; D: .; V: TRBV2; CDR3: CASSNTDNEQFF; DNA: TGTGCCAGCAGTAACACAGACAATGAGCAGTTCTTC
J: TRBJ1-4; size: .; D: .; V: TRBV7-2; CDR3: CASSMGKRLQNEKLFF; DNA: TGTGCCAGCAGCATGGGGAAACGGCTTCAGAATGAAAAACTGTTTTTT
J: TRBJ2-6; size: .; D: .; V: TRBV5-1; CDR3: CASSLATVAGANVLTF; DNA: TGCGCCAGCAGCTTGGCCACGGTGGCTGGGGCCAACGTCCTGACTTTC
J: TRBJ2-1; size: .; D: .; V: TRBV27; CDR3: CATLAGRGDEQFF; DNA: TGTGCTACGTTAGCGGGCAGGGGCGATGAGCAGTTCTTC
J: TRBJ2-7; size: .; D: .; V: TRBV11-2; CDR3: CASSLEGIGSRSYEQYF; DNA: TGTGCCAGCAGCTTAGAAGGAATAGGGAGTAGGTCCTACGAGCAGTACTTC
J: TRBJ2-7; size: .; D: .; V: TRBV6-6; CDR3: CASRGSYTYEQYF; DNA: TGTGCCAGCAGGGGTTCCTATACCTACGAGCAGTACTTC
J: TRBJ1-3; size: .; D: .; V: TRBV5-1; CDR3: CASSLDGNTIYF; DNA: TGCGCCAGCAGCCTGGATGGAAACACCATATATTTT
J: TRBJ1-2; size: once; D: .; V: TRBV7-9; CDR3: CASSSREYGGYTF; DNA: TGTGCCAGCAGCTCTCGGGAGTATGGTGGCTACACCTTC
J: TRBJ2-4; size: .; D: TRBD2; V: TRBV9; CDR3: CASSGSGGKNIQYF; DNA: TGTGCCAGCAGCGGGAGCGGGGGCAAAAACATTCAGTACTTC
J: TRBJ1-5; size: once; D: TRBD1; V: TRBV7-2; CDR3: CASSSDRDQPQHF; DNA: TGTGCCAGCAGCTCGGACAGGGATCAGCCCCAGCATTTT
J: TRBJ1-6; size: once; D: TRBD1; V: TRBV5-1; CDR3: CASSLGEYRGRDSPLHF; DNA: TGCGCCAGCAGCTTGGGAGAATACAGGGGGCGAGATTCACCCCTCCACTTT
J: TRBJ1-1; size: .; D: .; V: TRBV9; CDR3: CASSDRDGYTEAFF; DNA: TGTGCCAGCAGCGACCGGGACGGATACACTGAAGCTTTCTTT
J: TRBJ1-1; size: .; D: .; V: TRBV27; CDR3: CASSLRLNTEAFF; DNA: TGTGCCAGCAGTCTTCGCTTGAACACTGAAGCTTTCTTT
J: TRBJ2-1; size: .; D: .; V: TRBV21-1; CDR3: CASSKDRGTNEQFF; DNA: TGTGCCAGCAGCAAAGACCGAGGGACGAATGAGCAGTTCTTC
J: TRBJ1-1; size: .; D: TRBD1; V: TRBV19; CDR3: CASSINRGVTEAFF; DNA: TGTGCCAGTAGTATCAACAGGGGGGTCACTGAAGCTTTCTTT
J: TRBJ1-5; size: .; D: .; V: TRBV6-1; CDR3: CASSEGPRAQHF; DNA: TGTGCCAGCAGTGAAGGGCCTAGAGCCCAGCATTTT
J: TRBJ1-1; size: .; D: TRBD1; V: TRBV5-1; CDR3: CASSLDGQGGTEAFF; DNA: TGCGCCAGCAGCTTGGACGGACAGGGAGGAACTGAAGCTTTCTTT
J: TRBJ2-3; size: .; D: .; V: TRBV6-5; CDR3: CASSYSGGLTTDTQYF; DNA: TGTGCCAGCAGTTACTCGGGGGGTTTAACCACAGATACGCAGTATTTT